The entry that follows covers one T cell receptor beta chain sequence. Its antigen is undetermined. The sample comes from a study of cytomegalovirus exposure and HLA in healthy donors. Study results and caveats: Versus the approximately 700-donor mean, an Asian-associated ancestry cluster reportedly showed fewer N-insertions in a later analysis. Researchers had no immune exposure information except CMV serostatus available.

This PCR relied on a set of 60 Vbeta primers and 13 Jbeta primers. Libraries were prepared by immunoSEQ multiplex PCR; TCRdb keeps only in-frame clonotypes and omits some of them. The top ten hold less than 4% of the sample, which has some 90,000 clones, 76% seen once. There are 17 residues in the CDR3. CDR1 and CDR2 (germline): SGHTA, FQGTGA. J was trimmed by 5 bases and V by 1 base; bases with no gene match: 12. The chain uses TRBV7-3 and TRBJ2-7; TRBD1 aligns across 9 bases. This clonotype was sampled from a man aged 40-49 years in good health and CMV-seronegative. The sample taken for sequencing was PBMCs. The CDR3: CASSLIRGQGRTHEQYF. Written as DNA, the CDR3 is TGTGCCAGCAGCTTAATCCGCGGACAGGGGAGAACCCACGAGCAGTACTTC.